The text below deals with one TCR beta chain. The antigen is undetermined. Germline loops: CDR1 MNHEY, CDR2 SVGAGI. Trimming removed 6 bases from V and 4 bases from J, with 15 bases in between. This CDR3 contains 14 residues. The data were obtained in a study of T-cell memory formation after mild COVID-19. TCRdb called the 5' RACE reads again in MiXCR, with one record for every CDR3 protein. The sample consists of 470,000 or so distinct CDR3 sequences, around 20% of them appearing once. Study-wide points: Clones shrinking from day 15 to 85 showed even CD4/CD8 mixes; later expanders tilted CD4+.

The receptor's source is an adult woman who had mild COVID-19 (a few samples of this study predate the infection). Cell type and time point are not known. This rearrangement joins TRBV6-5 to TRBJ1-2, with D possibly TRBD1 on 5 matching bases. The sample was PBMCs or a T cell subset sorted from them (not recorded which). The CDR3 spells CASRSSRDLYGYTF. CDR3 bases: TGTGCCAGCAGAAGCAGCCGGGACCTCTATGGCTACACCTTC.